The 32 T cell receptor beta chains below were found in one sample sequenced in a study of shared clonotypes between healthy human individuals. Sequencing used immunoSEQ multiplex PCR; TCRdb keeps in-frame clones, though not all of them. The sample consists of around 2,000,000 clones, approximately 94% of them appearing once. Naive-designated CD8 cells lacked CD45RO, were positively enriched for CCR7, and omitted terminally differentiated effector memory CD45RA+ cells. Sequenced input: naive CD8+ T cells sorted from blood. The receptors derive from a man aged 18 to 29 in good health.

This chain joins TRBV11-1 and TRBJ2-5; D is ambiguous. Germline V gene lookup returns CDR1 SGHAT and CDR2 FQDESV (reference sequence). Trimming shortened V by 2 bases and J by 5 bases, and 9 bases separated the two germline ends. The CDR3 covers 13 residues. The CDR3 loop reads CASSLSIGETQYF. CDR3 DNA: TGTGCCAGCAGCTTAAGCATAGGGGAGACCCAGTACTTC.

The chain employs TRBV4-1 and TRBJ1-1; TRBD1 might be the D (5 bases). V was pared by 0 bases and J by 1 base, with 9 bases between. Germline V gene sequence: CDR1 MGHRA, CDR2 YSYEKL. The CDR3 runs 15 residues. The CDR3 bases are TGCGCCAGCAGCCAAGAGAGAGGGGCGAACACTGAAGCTTTCTTT. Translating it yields CASSQERGANTEAFF.

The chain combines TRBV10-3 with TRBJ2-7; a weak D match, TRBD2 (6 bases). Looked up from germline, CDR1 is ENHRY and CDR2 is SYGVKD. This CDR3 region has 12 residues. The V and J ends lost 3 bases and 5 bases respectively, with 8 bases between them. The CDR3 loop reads CAISDGGDEQYF. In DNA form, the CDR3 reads TGTGCCATCAGTGACGGGGGTGACGAGCAGTACTTC.

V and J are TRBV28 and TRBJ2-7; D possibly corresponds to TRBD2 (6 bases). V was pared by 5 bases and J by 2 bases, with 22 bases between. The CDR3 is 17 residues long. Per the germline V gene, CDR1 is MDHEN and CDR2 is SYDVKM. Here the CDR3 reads CASSHPREDTDTYEQYF. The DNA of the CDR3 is TGTGCCAGCAGTCACCCCAGGGAGGACACGGATACCTACGAGCAGTACTTC. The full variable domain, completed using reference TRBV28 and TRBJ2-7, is DVKVTQSSRYLVKRTGEKVFLECVQDMDHENMFWYRQDPGLGLRLIYFSYDVKMKEKGDIPEGYSVSREKKERFSLILESASTNQTSMYLCASSHPREDTDTYEQYFGPGTRLTVT.

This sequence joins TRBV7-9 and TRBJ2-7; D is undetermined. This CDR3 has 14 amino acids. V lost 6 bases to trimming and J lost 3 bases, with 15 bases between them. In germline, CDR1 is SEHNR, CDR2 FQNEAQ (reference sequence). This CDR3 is CASSQERRVYEQYF. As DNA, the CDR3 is TGTGCCAGCAGTCAGGAGCGTAGAGTCTACGAGCAGTACTTC.

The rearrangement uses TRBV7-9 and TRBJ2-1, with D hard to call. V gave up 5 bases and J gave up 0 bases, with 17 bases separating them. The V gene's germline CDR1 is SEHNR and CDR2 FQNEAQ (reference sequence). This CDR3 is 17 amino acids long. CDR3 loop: CASSTSRGVSSYNEQFF. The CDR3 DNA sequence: TGTGCCAGCAGCACCTCGCGCGGAGTGAGCTCCTACAATGAGCAGTTCTTC.

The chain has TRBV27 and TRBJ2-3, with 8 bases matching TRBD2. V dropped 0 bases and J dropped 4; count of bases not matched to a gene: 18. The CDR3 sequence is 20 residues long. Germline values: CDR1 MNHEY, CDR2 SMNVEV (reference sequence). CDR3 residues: CASSLSALAGGRQWSDTQYF. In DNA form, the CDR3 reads TGTGCCAGCAGTTTATCGGCGCTAGCGGGCGGTCGCCAGTGGTCAGATACGCAGTATTTT.

For the CDR3, the DNA is TGTGCCAGTAGTACGGGGGCTGGGGCCAACGTCCTGACTTTC. As protein: CASSTGAGANVLTF. V usage is TRBV19 and J usage is TRBJ2-6; tentatively, D is TRBD2 (6 bases). V shed 4 bases and J shed 2 bases, with 6 bases lying between them. The CDR3 spans 14 residues. Germline-derived CDR1 and CDR2 are LNHDA and SQIVND (reference sequence). Combining the CDR3 with reference TRBV19 and TRBJ2-6 gives the whole variable domain DGGITQSPKYLFRKEGQNVTLSCEQNLNHDAMYWYRQDPGQGLRLIYYSQIVNDFQKGDIAEGYSVSREKKESFPLTVTSAQKNPTAFYLCASSTGAGANVLTFGAGSRLTVL.

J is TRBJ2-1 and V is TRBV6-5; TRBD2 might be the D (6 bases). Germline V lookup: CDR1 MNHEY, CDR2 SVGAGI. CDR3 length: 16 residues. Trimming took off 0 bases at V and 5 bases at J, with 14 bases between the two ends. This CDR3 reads CASSYSFGSLHNEQFF. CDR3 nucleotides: TGTGCCAGCAGTTACTCGTTCGGGAGTCTTCACAATGAGCAGTTCTTC.

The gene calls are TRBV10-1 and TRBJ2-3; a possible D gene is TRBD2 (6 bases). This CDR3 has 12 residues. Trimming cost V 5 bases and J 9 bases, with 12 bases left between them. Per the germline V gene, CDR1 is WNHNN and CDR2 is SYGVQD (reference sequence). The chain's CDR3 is CASSQTGDTQYF. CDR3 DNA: TGCGCCAGCAGTCAAACGGGAGACACGCAGTATTTT.

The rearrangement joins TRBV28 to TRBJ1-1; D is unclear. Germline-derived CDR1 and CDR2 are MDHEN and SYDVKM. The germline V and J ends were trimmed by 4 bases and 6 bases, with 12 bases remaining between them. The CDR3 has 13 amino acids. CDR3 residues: CASSSKIRAEAFF. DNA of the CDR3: TGTGCCAGCAGTTCAAAAATAAGGGCTGAAGCTTTCTTT.

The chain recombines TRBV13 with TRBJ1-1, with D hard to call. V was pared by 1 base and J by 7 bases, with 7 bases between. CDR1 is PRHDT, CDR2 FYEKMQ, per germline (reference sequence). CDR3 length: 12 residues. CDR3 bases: TGTGCCAGCAGCTTAGTGGCCATTGAAGCTTTCTTT. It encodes CASSLVAIEAFF.

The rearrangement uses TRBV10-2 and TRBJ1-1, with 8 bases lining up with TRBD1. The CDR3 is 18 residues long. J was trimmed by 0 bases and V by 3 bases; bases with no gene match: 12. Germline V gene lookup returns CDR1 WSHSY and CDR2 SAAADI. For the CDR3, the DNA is TGCGCCAGCAGTGACCTGACAGGGGCCCAGCCAATGAACACTGAAGCTTTCTTT. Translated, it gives CASSDLTGAQPMNTEAFF.

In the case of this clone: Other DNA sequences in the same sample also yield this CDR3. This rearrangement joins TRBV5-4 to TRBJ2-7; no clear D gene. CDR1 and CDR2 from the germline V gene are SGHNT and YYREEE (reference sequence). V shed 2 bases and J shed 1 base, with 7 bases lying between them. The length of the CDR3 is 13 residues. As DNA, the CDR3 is TGTGCCAGCAGCTTAAGCCCATCCTACGAGCAGTACTTC. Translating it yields CASSLSPSYEQYF.

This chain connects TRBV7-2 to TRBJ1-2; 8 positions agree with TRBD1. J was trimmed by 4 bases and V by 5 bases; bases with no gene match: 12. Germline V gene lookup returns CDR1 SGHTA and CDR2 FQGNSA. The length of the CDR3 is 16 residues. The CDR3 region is CASSAEPGQDFYGYTF. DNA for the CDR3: TGTGCCAGCAGCGCCGAGCCGGGACAGGATTTCTATGGCTACACCTTC.

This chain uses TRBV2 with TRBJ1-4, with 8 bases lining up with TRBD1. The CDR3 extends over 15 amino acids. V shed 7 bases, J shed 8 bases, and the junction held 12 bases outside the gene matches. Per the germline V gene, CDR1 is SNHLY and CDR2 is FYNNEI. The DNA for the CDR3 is TGTGCCAGCACCTGGAACCCAGGGGGCCGAGAAAAACTGTTTTTT. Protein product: CASTWNPGGREKLFF.

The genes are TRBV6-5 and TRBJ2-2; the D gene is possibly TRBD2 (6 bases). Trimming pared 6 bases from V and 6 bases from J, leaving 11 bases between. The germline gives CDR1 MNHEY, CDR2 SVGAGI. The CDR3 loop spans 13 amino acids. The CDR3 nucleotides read TGTGCCAGCAGCTCCGGGACTCCCGGGGAGCTGTTTTTT. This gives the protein CASSSGTPGELFF.

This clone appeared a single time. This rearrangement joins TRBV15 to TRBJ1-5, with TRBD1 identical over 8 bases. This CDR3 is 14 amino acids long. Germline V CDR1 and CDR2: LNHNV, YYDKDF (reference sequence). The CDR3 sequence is CATGGRDSNQPQHF. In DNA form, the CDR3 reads TGTGCAACAGGGGGGCGGGATAGCAATCAGCCCCAGCATTTT.

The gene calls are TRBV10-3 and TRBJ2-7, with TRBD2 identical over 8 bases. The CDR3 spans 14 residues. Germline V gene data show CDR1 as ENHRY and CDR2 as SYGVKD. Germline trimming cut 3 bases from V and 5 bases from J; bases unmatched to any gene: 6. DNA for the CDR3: TGTGCCATCAGTGACCCGGGGGGGGCCAACGAGCAGTACTTC. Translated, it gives CAISDPGGANEQYF.

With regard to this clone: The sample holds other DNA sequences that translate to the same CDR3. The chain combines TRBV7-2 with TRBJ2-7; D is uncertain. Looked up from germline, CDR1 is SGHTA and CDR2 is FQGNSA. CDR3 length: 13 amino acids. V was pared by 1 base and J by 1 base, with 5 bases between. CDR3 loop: CASSLGPSYEQYF. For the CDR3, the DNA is TGTGCCAGCAGCTTAGGACCGTCCTACGAGCAGTACTTC.

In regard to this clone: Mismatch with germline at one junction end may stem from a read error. For the CDR3, the DNA is TGTGCCAGCAGTTTTGCAGGTAGCTCCTACGGGCAGTACTTC. Translation gives CASSFAGSSYGQYF. The chain carries TRBV28 and TRBJ2-7; D ambiguous. CDR1 and CDR2 from the germline V gene are MDHEN and SYDVKM. CDR3 size: 14 residues.

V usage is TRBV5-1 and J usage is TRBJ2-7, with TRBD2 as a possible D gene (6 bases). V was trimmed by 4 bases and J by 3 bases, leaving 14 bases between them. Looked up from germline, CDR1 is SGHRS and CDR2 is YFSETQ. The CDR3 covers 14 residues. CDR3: CASSTGVLDYEQYF. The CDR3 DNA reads TGCGCCAGCAGCACGGGGGTATTGGACTACGAGCAGTACTTC.

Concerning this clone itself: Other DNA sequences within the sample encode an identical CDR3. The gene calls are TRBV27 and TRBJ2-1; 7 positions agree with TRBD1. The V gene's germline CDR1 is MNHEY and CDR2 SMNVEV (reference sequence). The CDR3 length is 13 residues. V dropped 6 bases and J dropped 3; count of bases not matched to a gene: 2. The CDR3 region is CASRGQLYNEQFF. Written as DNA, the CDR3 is TGTGCCAGCAGGGGACAGCTCTACAATGAGCAGTTCTTC.

The CDR3 coding sequence is TGTGCCAGTACTAGAGAGGGCGGCGCAATTGAAAAACTGTTTTTT. This sequence encodes CASTREGGAIEKLFF. J is TRBJ1-4 and V is TRBV19; the D is unclear. CDR1 is LNHDA, CDR2 SQIVND, per germline (reference sequence). The V and J ends lost 7 bases and 7 bases respectively, with 19 bases between them. The CDR3 totals 15 residues.

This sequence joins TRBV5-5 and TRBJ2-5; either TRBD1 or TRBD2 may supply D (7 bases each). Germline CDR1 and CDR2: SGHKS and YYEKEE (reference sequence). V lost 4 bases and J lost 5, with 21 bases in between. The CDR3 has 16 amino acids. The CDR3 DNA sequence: TGTGCCAGCAGCAGGGAGGGGGCGCCGGGTGGGGAGACCCAGTACTTC. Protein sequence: CASSREGAPGGETQYF.

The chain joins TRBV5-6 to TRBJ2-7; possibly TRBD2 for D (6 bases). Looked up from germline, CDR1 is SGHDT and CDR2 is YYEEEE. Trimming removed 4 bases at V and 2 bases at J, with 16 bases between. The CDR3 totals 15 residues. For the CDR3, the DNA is TGTGCCAGCAGCGGAGGGAGCGGGTTAGCCTACGAGCAGTACTTC. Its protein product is CASSGGSGLAYEQYF. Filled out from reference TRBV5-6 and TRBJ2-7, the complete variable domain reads DAGVTQSPTHLIKTRGQQVTLRCSPKSGHDTVSWYQQALGQGPQFIFQYYEEEERQRGNFPDRFSGHQFPNYSSELNVNALLLGDSALYLCASSGGSGLAYEQYFGPGTRLTVT.

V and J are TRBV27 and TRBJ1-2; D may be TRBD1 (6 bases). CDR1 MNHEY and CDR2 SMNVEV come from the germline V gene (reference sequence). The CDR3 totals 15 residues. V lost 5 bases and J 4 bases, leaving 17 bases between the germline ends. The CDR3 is CASSLTQGWIYGYTF. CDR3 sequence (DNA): TGTGCCAGCAGTCTGACGCAGGGGTGGATCTATGGCTACACCTTC.

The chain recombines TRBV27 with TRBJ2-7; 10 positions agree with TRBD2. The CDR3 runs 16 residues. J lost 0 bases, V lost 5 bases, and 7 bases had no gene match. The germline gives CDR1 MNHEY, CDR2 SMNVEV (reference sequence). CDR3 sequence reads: CASSPIAGGNSYEQYF. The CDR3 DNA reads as TGTGCCAGCAGTCCGATAGCGGGAGGTAACTCCTACGAGCAGTACTTC.

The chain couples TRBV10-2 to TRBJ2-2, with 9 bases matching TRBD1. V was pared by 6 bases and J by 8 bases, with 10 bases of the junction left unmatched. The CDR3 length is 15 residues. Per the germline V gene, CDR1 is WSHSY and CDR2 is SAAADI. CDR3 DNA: TGCGCCAGCAGGCCCACGACAGGGGGAGTGGGGGAGCTGTTTTTT. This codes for CASRPTTGGVGELFF.

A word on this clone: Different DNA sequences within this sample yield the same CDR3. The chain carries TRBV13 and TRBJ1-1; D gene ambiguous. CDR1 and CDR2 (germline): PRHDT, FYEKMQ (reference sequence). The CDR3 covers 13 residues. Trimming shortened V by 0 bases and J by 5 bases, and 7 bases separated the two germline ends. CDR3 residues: CASSLGGNTEAFF. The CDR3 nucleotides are TGTGCCAGCAGCTTAGGTGGGAATACTGAAGCTTTCTTT.

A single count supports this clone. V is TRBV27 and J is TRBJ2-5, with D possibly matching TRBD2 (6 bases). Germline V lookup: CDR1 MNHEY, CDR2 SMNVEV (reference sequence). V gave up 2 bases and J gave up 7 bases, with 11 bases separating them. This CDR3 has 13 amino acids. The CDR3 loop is CASSLAGFGTQYF. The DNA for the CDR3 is TGTGCCAGCAGTTTAGCGGGGTTCGGGACCCAGTACTTC.

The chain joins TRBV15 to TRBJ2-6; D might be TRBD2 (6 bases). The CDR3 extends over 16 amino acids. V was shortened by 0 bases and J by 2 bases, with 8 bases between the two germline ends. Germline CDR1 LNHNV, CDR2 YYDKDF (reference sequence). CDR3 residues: CATSRDGSTGANVLTF. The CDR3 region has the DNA TGTGCCACCAGCAGAGACGGGAGTACTGGGGCCAACGTCCTGACTTTC.